The clone carrying this T cell receptor (beta chain) was recorded many times. Its target is unknown. The sample comes from a study of Graves' ophthalmopathy and Graves' hyperthyroidism. The length of the CDR3 is 14 residues. After removal of 6 bases from V and 2 bases from J, the junction contained 6 bases not matched to a gene. The V gene's germline CDR1 is SQVTM and CDR2 ANQGSEA. Amplified material comprised TCR beta CDR3 regions derived from RNA transcripts. Second-round multiplex PCR came after a first-round RT-PCR that employed HTBI primers. TCRdb fed the multiplex PCR reads into MiXCR, producing one record per CDR3 protein. The table has 350,000 to 450,000 distinct CDR3 sequences, 15% to 20% seen once. The PBMCs had their origin in 8.5 to 10 ml of fresh peripheral blood. Findings and limits, study-wide: Among thyroid clonotypes expanded above 0.001 frequency, most also appeared in blood. The model predicted progression of ophthalmopathy with a sensitivity of approximately 68%, and its specificity was 72% to 80%. Classification of ophthalmopathy versus stable hyperthyroidism by a 13-signature model yielded around 90% sensitivity and just over 80% specificity.

The chain has TRBV29-1 and TRBJ2-7; 11 bases fit TRBD1. The sample was peripheral blood. The sequence was obtained from a woman between 18 and 30 years old with Graves' ophthalmopathy. In DNA form, the CDR3 reads TGCAGCGTCGGGGGACAGGGGGGAACCTACGAGCAGTACTTC. It translates to CSVGGQGGTYEQYF.